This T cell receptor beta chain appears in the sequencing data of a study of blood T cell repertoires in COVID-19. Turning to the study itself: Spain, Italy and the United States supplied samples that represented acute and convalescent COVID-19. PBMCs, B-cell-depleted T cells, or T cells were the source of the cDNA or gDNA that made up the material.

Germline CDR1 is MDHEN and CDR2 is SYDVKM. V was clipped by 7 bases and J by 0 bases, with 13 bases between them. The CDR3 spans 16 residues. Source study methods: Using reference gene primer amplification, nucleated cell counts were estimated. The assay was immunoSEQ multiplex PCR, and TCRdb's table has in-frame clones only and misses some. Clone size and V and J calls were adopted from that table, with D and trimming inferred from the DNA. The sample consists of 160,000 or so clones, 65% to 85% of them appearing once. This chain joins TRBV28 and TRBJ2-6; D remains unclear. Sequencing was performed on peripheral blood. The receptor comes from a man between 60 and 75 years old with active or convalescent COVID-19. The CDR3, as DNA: TGTGCCAGCACTCCCGAAGGAGTCTCTGGGGCCAACGTCCTGACTTTC. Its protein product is CASTPEGVSGANVLTF.